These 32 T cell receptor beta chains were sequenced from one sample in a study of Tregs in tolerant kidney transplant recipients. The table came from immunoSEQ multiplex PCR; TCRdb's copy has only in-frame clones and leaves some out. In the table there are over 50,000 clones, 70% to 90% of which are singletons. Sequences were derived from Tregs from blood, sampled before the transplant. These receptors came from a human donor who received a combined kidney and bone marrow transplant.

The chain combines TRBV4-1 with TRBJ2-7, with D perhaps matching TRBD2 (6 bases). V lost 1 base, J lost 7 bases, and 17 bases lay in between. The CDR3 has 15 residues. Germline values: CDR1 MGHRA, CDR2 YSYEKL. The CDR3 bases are TGCGCCAGCAGCCAAGCCGGGACTGCCGCGGAGGAGCAGTACTTC. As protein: CASSQAGTAAEEQYF.

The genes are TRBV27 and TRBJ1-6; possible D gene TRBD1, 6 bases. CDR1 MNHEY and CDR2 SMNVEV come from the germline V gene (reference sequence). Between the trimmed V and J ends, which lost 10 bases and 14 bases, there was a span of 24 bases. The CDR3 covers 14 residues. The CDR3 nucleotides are TGTGCCACCTCAAGGACGGGCGCCGAGGGGGCCCTCCACTTT. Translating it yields CATSRTGAEGALHF.

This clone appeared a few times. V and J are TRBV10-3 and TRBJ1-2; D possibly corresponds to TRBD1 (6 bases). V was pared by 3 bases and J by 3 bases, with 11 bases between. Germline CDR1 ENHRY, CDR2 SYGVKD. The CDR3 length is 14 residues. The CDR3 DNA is TGTGCCATCAGTGATTCGCAGGGGCACTATGGCTACACCTTC. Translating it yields CAISDSQGHYGYTF.

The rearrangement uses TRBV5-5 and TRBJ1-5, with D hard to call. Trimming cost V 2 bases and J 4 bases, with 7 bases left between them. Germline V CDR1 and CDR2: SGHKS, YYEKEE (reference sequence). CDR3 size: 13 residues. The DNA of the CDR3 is TGTGCCAGCAGCTTTATCTTAAATCAGCCCCAGCATTTT. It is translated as CASSFILNQPQHF. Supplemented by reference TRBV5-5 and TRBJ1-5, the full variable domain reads DAGVTQSPTHLIKTRGQQVTLRCSPISGHKSVSWYQQVLGQGPQFIFQYYEKEERGRGNFPDRFSARQFPNYSSELNVNALLLGDSALYLCASSFILNQPQHFGDGTRLSIL.

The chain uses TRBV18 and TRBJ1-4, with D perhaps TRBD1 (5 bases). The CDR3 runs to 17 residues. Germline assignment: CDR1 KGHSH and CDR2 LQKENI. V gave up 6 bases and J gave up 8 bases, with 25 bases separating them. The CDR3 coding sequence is TGTGCCAGCTCCCCCGGCAGGGAGCCCACCTTGAAGGAAAAACTGTTTTTT. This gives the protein CASSPGREPTLKEKLFF. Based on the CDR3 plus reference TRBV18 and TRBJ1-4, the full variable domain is NAGVMQNPRHLVRRRGQEARLRCSPMKGHSHVYWYRQLPEEGLKFMVYLQKENIIDESGMPKERFSAEFPKEGPSILRIQQVVRGDSAAYFCASSPGREPTLKEKLFFGSGTQLSVL.

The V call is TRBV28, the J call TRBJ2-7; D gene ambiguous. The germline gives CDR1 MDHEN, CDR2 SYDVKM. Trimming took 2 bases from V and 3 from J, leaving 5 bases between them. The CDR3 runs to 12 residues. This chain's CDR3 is CASSLLNYEQYF. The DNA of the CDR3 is TGTGCCAGCAGTTTACTGAACTACGAGCAGTACTTC.

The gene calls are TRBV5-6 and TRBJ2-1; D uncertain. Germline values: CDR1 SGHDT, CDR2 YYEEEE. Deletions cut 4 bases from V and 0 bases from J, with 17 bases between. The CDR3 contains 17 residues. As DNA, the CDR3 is TGTGCCAGCAGCCCACCCAGTCGTCCGGGCTCCTACAATGAGCAGTTCTTC. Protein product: CASSPPSRPGSYNEQFF.

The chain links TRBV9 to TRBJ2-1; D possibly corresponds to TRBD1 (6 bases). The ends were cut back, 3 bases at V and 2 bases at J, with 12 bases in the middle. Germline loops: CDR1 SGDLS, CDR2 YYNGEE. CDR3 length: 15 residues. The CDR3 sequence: CASSEQGWAYNEQFF. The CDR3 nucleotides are TGTGCCAGCAGCGAACAGGGTTGGGCCTACAATGAGCAGTTCTTC.

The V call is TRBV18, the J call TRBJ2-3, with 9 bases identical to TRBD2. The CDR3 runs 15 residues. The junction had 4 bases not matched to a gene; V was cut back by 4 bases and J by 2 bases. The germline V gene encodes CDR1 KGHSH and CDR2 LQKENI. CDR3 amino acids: CASSLAGGTTDTQYF. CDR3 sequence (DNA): TGTGCCAGCTCACTCGCGGGGGGGACCACAGATACGCAGTATTTT.

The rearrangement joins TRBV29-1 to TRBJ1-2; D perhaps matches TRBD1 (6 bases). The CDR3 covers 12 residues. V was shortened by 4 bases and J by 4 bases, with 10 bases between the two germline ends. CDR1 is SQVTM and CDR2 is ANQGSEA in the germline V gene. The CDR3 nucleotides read TGCAGCGTTGTTACAGGGACCTATGGCTACACCTTC. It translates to CSVVTGTYGYTF.

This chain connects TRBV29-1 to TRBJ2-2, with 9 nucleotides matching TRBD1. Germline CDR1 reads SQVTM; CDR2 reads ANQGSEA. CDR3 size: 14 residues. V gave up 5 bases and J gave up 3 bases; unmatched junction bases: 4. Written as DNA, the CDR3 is TGCAGCGTTCCCAGGACAGGGGACACCGGGGAGCTGTTTTTT. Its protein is CSVPRTGDTGELFF.

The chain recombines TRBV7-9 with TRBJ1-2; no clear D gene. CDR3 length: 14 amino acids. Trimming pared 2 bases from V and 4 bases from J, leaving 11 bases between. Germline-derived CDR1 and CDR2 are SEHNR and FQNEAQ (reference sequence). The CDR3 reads CASSLFRQRYGYTF. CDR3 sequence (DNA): TGTGCCAGCAGCTTATTCCGACAACGCTATGGCTACACCTTC.

The DNA of the CDR3 is TGTGCCAGCAGCGCGGGGCCGGGATATGGAGTGAAAGCTTTCTTT. Amino acid sequence: CASSAGPGYGVKAFF. The rearrangement joins TRBV9 to TRBJ1-1; weak D call: TRBD1 (5 bases). The germline V gene encodes CDR1 SGDLS and CDR2 YYNGEE. The length of the CDR3 is 15 residues. Trimming pared 3 bases from V and 9 bases from J, leaving 21 bases between. The full variable domain, with the rest looked up from reference TRBV9 and TRBJ1-1, is DSGVTQTPKHLITATGQRVTLRCSPRSGDLSVYWYQQSLDQGLQFLIQYYNGEERAKGNILERFSAQQFPDLHSELNLSSLELGDSALYFCASSAGPGYGVKAFFGQGTRLTVV.

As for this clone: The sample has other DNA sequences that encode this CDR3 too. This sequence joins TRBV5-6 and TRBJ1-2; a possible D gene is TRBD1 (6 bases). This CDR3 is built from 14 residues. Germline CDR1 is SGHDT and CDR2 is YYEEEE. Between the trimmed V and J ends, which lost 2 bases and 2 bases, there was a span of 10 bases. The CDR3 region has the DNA TGTGCCAGCAGCTTACAGGGACCCAACTATGGCTACACCTTC. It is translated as CASSLQGPNYGYTF.

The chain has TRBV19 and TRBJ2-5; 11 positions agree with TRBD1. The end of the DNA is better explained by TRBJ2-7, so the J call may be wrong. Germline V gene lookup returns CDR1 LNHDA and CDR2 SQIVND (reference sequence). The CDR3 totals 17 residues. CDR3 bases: TGTGCCAGTAGTATAGGGACAGGGGGCGTCCGCTCCTACGAGCAGTACTTC. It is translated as CASSIGTGGVRSYEQYF.

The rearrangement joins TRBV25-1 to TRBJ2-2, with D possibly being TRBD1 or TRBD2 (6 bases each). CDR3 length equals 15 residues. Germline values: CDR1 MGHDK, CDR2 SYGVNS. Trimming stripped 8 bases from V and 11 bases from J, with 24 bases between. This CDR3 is CASEESRGAGLELFF. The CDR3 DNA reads TGTGCCAGCGAGGAATCGAGGGGGGCAGGGCTTGAGCTGTTTTTT.

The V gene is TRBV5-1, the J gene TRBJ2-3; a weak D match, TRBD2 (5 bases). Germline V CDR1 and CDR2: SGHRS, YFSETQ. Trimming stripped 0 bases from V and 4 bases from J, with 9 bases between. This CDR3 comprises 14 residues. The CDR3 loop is CASSLGSVADTQYF. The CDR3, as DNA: TGCGCCAGCAGCTTGGGTAGCGTCGCAGATACGCAGTATTTT.

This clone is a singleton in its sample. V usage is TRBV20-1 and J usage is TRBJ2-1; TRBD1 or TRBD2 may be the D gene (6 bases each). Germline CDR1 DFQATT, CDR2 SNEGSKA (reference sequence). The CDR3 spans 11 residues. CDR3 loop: CSASGANEQFF. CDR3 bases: TGCAGCGCCTCGGGGGCCAATGAGCAGTTCTTC.

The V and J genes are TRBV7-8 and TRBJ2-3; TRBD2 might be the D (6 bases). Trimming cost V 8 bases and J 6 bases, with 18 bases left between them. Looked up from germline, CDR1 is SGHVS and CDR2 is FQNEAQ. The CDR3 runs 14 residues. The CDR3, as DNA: TGTGCCAGCCGCGAGGGAGTGGGGGGTGATACGCAGTATTTT. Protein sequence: CASREGVGGDTQYF.

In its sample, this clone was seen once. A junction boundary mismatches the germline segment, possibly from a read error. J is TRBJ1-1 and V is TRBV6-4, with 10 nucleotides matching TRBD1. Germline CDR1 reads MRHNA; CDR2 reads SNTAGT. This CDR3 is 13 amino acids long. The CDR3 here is CASSDSAGQGLSF. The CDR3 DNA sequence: TGTGCCAGCAGTGACTCGGCGGGACAGGGGTTGTCCTTT.

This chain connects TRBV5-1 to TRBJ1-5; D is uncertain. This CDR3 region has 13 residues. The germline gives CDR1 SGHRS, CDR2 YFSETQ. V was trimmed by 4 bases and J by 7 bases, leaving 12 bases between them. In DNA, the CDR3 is TGCGCCAGCAGCCACGTCCCGGAACAGCCCCAGCATTTT. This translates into CASSHVPEQPQHF.

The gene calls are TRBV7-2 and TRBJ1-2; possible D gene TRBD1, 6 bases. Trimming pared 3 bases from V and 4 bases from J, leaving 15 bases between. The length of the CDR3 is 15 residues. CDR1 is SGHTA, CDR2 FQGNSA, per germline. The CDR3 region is CASSLGGAHGYGYTF. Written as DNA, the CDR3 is TGTGCCAGCAGCTTGGGGGGGGCGCACGGCTATGGCTACACCTTC.

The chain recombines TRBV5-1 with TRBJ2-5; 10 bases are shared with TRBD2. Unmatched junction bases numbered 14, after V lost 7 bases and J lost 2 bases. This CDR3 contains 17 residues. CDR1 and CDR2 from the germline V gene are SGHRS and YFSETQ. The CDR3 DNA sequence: TGCGCCAGCCGGTCACCGGCTAGCGGGGGACGTCAAGAGACCCAGTACTTC. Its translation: CASRSPASGGRQETQYF.

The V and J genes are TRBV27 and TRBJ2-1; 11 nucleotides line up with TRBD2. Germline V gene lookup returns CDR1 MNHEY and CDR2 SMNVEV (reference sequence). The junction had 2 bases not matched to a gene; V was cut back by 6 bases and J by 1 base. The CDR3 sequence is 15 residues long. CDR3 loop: CASRGLAASYNEQFF. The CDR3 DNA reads TGTGCCAGCAGGGGACTAGCGGCTTCCTACAATGAGCAGTTCTTC.

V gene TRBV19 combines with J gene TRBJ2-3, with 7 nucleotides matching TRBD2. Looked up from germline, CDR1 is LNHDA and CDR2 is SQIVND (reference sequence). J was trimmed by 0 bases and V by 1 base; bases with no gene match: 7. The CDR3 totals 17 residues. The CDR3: CASSIAGLEGSTDTQYF. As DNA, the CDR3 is TGTGCCAGTAGTATAGCCGGACTAGAAGGTAGCACAGATACGCAGTATTTT.

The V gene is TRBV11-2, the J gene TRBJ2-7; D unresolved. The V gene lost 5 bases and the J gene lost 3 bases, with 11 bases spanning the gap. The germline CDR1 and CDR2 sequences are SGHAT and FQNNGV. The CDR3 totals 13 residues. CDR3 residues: CASSRNSNYEQYF. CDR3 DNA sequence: TGTGCCAGCAGCCGAAATTCAAACTACGAGCAGTACTTC.

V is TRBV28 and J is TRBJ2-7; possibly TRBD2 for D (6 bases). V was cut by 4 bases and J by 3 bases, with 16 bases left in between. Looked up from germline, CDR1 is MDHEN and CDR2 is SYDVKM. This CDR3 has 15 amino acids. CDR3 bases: TGTGCCAGCAGTTCCCCGGGCCTAGCGATCTACGAGCAGTACTTC. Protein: CASSSPGLAIYEQYF.

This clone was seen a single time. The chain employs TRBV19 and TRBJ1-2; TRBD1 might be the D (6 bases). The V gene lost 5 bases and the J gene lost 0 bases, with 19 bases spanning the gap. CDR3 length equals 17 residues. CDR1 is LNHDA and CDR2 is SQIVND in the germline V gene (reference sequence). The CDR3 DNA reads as TGTGCCAGTAGTCAGACCAGGGGTCATACTACTAACTATGGCTACACCTTC. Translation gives CASSQTRGHTTNYGYTF.

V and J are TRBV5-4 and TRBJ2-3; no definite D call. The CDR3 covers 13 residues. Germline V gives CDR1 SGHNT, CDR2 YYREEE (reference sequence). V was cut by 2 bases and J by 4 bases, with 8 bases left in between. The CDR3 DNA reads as TGTGCCAGCAGCTTCTTAGGACCAGATACGCAGTATTTT. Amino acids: CASSFLGPDTQYF.

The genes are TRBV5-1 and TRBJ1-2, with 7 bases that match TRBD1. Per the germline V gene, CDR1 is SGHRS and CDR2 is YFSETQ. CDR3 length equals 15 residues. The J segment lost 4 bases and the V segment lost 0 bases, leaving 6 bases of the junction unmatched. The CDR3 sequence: CASSLETGNLYGYTF. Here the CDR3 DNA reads TGCGCCAGCAGCTTGGAGACAGGGAATCTCTATGGCTACACCTTC.

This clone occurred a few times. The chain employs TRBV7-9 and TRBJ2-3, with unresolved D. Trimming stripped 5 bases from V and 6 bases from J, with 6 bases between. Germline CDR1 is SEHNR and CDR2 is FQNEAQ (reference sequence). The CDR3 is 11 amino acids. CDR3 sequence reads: CASSLMDTQYF. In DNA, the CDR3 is TGTGCCAGCAGCCTGATGGATACGCAGTATTTT. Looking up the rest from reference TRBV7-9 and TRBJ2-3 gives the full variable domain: DTGVSQNPRHKITKRGQNVTFRCDPISEHNRLYWYRQTLGQGPEFLTYFQNEAQLEKSRLLSDRFSAERPKGSFSTLEIQRTEQGDSAMYLCASSLMDTQYFGPGTRLTVL.

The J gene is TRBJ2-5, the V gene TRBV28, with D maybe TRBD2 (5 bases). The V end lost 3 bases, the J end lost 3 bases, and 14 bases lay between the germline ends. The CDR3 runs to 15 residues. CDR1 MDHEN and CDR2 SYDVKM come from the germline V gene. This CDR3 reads CASSLPGIQEETQYF. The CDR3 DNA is TGTGCCAGCAGTTTGCCGGGAATCCAAGAAGAGACCCAGTACTTC.